This T cell receptor (beta chain) was profiled in a study of T-cell reconstitution after alpha-beta-depleted transplantation in children. The TCRbeta library was prepared with unique molecular identifiers. TCRdb analysed the PCR reads with MiXCR anew, one entry per CDR3 protein. This sample has tens of thousands of distinct CDR3 sequences, with 40% to 55% found just once. V was pared by 8 bases and J by 5 bases, with 11 bases of the junction left unmatched. CDR1 SNHLY and CDR2 FYNNEI come from the germline V gene. The CDR3 runs 15 residues. The chain is built from TRBV2 and TRBJ2-7, with TRBD1 matching 11 bases. The TCR was taken from a male patient between 10 and 17 years old who had a stem cell transplant for acute lymphoblastic leukemia, so the T cells may come from the graft donor. The sequenced sample was PBMCs, mostly from graft donor cells, obtained 360 days after TCRalphabeta/CD19-depleted stem cell transplant. The CDR3 is CASLGRDRGIHEQYF. The CDR3 region has the DNA TGTGCCAGCCTGGGTCGGGACAGGGGGATCCACGAGCAGTACTTC.